This T cell receptor beta chain was obtained from a study of TIL therapy for anti-PD-1-resistant metastatic lung cancer (dated by TCRdb to 2020 to 2022). Turning to the overall study: Tumors were harvested before any PD-1/PD-L1 blockade; patients then received nivolumab, and those progressing received lymphodepletion, expanded TIL infusion and IL-2. Enrolled patients had a median age of almost 55 years (range roughly 38-75) and a median tumor PD-L1 proportion score of over 5.5%. Across the cohort, whole-exome sequencing showed a median non-synonymous tumor mutation burden of approximately 1.5 mutations per megabase. Tumor and peripheral blood T cell receptor beta sequencing was used to track clonotypes across tumor, expanded TIL product and serial blood samples. Most of the cohort had lung adenocarcinoma, including a few EGFR-mutant tumors and two ALK-rearranged tumors, and half of the patients were either current or former smokers. The full study reports these points: Generalizability was limited because the cohort was highly selected, with more treatment-naive, never-smoker and oncogene-addicted patients included than is typical. The baseline peripheral repertoire was partially replaced by infused TIL clonotypes, which then decayed over months, and no apparent association between persistence and response was found. The study protocol defined all tumor marker inferences as exploratory.

Using bias-controlled multiplex PCR with the immunoSEQ v3 hsTCRB kit, the TCR beta CDR3 regions were amplified from genomic DNA. An Illumina NextSeq 500 was used to sequence the TCR libraries, reaching roughly 1.8 million read pairs at survey level or roughly 4.5-6 million at deep level. The published analysis was carried out like this. V, D and J genes were assigned, non-productive sequences were removed, and clonality was reported by immunoSEQ Analyzer software. To compare repertoires between infused TIL and blood, productive Simpson clonality was used along with the Morisita overlap index of productive TRB rearrangements. For each clone in blood, the absolute clonotype count was estimated by multiplying the lymphocyte count by the CD3+ fraction and by the clone's productive frequency. Imported from immuneACCESS, the table was reduced by TCRdb to in-frame sequences with V and J called. These copies leave out some clones; in studies compared against another copy, an unresolved V gene accounts for under half, and the cause of the remainder is not known. V and J calls and clone size follow that table, whereas D and trimming were derived from the DNA. The sample table lists about 59,000 clones, around 67% of them with a count of one. About 1.8% of the sample belongs to the ten largest clones.

A single count supports this clone. No antigen is known for it. No base qualities exist here, and no much larger clone lies one base off it. The CDR3 runs 13 amino acids, cysteine and phenylalanine included. Only CDR3 DNA remains: 39 bases, in frame from the first base. Cut back by 0 bases and 7 bases, the V and J ends lie 9 bases apart. From the germline V gene, CDR1 is MNHEY and CDR2 is SVGAGI. Per the publication, the time point label means: pre-treatment sample, taken before nivolumab and TIL therapy. Adults with stage 4 NSCLC were enrolled in a dual-center phase I trial from October 2017 to early 2020. The samples were obtained from a phase I trial that was single-arm and open-label and tested tumor-infiltrating lymphocyte therapy combined with nivolumab in advanced non-small cell lung cancer. Blood mononuclear cells from EDTA tubes were isolated by Ficoll gradient, snap-frozen as pellets, and DNA was extracted with a Qiagen mini-prep kit.

The V and J segments used are TRBV6-5 and TRBJ1-1, with no D gene named confidently. This clonotype was sampled from a person between 25 and 79 years old with non-small cell lung cancer. Material: blood, obtained at baseline. In nucleotides, the sequence is TGTGCCAGCAGTTACTCTGGGAGGGTTGAAGCTTTCTTT. Its protein is CASSYSGRVEAFF.